The 24 T cell receptor beta chains below come from one sample, sequenced in a study of T cell repertoires in aging, cancer and after chemotherapy. The template was genomic DNA from peripheral blood, not RNA. Multiplex touch-down PCR with TRB-A/B primers amplified rearranged V-D-J TRB sequences. Via MiXCR, TCRdb re-called the multiplex PCR reads, giving one row per CDR3 protein. The sample includes roughly 6,200 distinct CDR3 sequences, about 32% of them seen just once. Source material: blood. All receptors derive from a human donor with a blood cancer.

V gene TRBV7-2 combines with J gene TRBJ1-1, with 7 bases lining up with TRBD1. The CDR3 spans 16 residues. V lost 7 bases to trimming and J lost 0 bases; unmatched junction nucleotides: 11. The germline V gene encodes CDR1 SGHTA and CDR2 FQGNSA. The CDR3, as DNA: TGTGCCAGCAAAAAAGAGGCTACAGGGGTGAACACTGAAGCTTTCTTT. It is translated as CASKKEATGVNTEAFF.

In this sample, this clonotype is medium-sized. V is TRBV30 and J is TRBJ2-5; 7 nucleotides agree with TRBD2. CDR1 and CDR2 (germline): GTSNPN, SVGIG (reference sequence). Trimming removed 3 bases from V and 0 bases from J; junction bases left unmatched: 1. The CDR3 has 13 residues. The CDR3 DNA reads as TGTGCCTGGAGAGCGGGGAACCAAGAGACCCAGTACTTC. This codes for CAWRAGNQETQYF.

By sample share, this clonotype is medium-sized. The gene calls are TRBV6-5 and TRBJ2-1; D might be TRBD2 (6 bases). Trimming cost V 5 bases and J 7 bases, with 15 bases left between them. CDR1 and CDR2 from the germline V gene are MNHEY and SVGAGI. The CDR3 extends over 14 amino acids. CDR3 bases: TGTGCCAGCAGTGAGGCGGGAACGTATAATGAGCAGTTCTTC. Translated: CASSEAGTYNEQFF.

This sequence joins TRBV5-5 and TRBJ2-7, with a tentative D call TRBD2 (5 bases). The ends were cut back, 1 base at V and 4 bases at J, with 9 bases in the middle. Germline V gene sequence: CDR1 SGHKS, CDR2 YYEKEE (reference sequence). The CDR3 is 13 amino acids. The CDR3 sequence is CASSLSGWYEQYF. The CDR3 DNA is TGTGCCAGCAGCTTGTCGGGGTGGTACGAGCAGTACTTC.

This clonotype was seen only a few times. This chain connects TRBV24-1 to TRBJ2-5, with D possibly being TRBD1 (7 bases). CDR3 length: 16 amino acids. Germline-derived CDR1 and CDR2 are KGHDR and SFDVKD. V lost 5 bases, J lost 0 bases, and 15 bases lay in between. The CDR3 DNA reads TGTGCCACCAGTGGGGGAGGACAGGCGTACCAAGAGACCCAGTACTTC. Encoded protein: CATSGGGQAYQETQYF.

As to this clonotype: A much larger clone is a single base away; this may be a read error. The chain uses TRBV10-3 and TRBJ2-7; a weak D match, TRBD1 (5 bases). Between the trimmed V and J ends, which lost 6 bases and 2 bases, there was a span of 17 bases. The CDR3 runs 15 residues. The germline V gene has CDR1 ENHRY and CDR2 SYGVKD. The CDR3 region has the DNA TGTGCCATCAGGCCATGGGGCGACAGACCCTACGAGCAGTACTTC. This sequence encodes CAIRPWGDRPYEQYF.

This clonotype is medium-sized within its sample. The CDR3 protein is CASSLRGDLRNEQFF. CDR3 sequence (DNA): TGTGCCAGCAGTCTGCGGGGGGATCTACGGAATGAGCAGTTCTTC. The rearrangement links TRBV6-1 to TRBJ2-1; 8 bases line up with TRBD2. Per the germline V gene, CDR1 is MNHNS and CDR2 is SASEGT. With V trimmed by 5 bases and J by 7 bases, 10 bases remained unmatched. CDR3 length: 15 residues.

The chain carries TRBV24-1 and TRBJ2-1; TRBD2 is a possible D gene (6 bases). Germline V gene sequence: CDR1 KGHDR, CDR2 SFDVKD. The CDR3 has 15 amino acids. V was clipped by 2 bases and J by 2 bases, with 9 bases between them. This CDR3 is CATSDYRRAYNEQFF. CDR3 bases: TGTGCCACCAGTGATTACCGGAGGGCCTACAATGAGCAGTTCTTC.

By share of the sample, this clonotype is medium-sized. The chain links TRBV5-4 to TRBJ2-5; D is unresolved. The CDR3 is made up of 14 amino acids. The V and J ends lost 0 bases and 1 base respectively, with 7 bases between them. Germline-derived CDR1 and CDR2 are SGHNT and YYREEE (reference sequence). The CDR3 DNA follows: TGTGCCAGCAGCTTGGGGCAGCCCCAAGAGACCCAGTACTTC. Amino acids: CASSLGQPQETQYF.

By share, this clonotype counts as medium-sized. The chain employs TRBV18 and TRBJ2-1; D possibly corresponds to TRBD1 (7 bases). CDR1 is KGHSH, CDR2 LQKENI, per germline. The CDR3 is made up of 14 amino acids. V lost 2 bases and J 6 bases, leaving 11 bases between the germline ends. The CDR3 DNA is TGTGCCAGCTCACCAGGCCAGGGGGGCAATGAGCAGTTCTTC. Protein product: CASSPGQGGNEQFF.

This clonotype was seen a handful of times. The genes are TRBV7-9 and TRBJ2-2; 8 bases agree with TRBD1. The CDR3 is 15 residues long. In germline, CDR1 is SEHNR, CDR2 FQNEAQ (reference sequence). The V segment lost 2 bases and the J segment 5 bases; nucleotides outside the gene matches: 4. The CDR3: CASSLTGGITGELFF. The CDR3, as DNA: TGTGCCAGCAGCTTAACAGGGGGTATAACCGGGGAGCTGTTTTTT.

The chain recombines TRBV5-1 with TRBJ2-3, with TRBD2 matching over 11 bases. Trimming removed 4 bases from V and 3 bases from J; junction bases left unmatched: 7. The CDR3 sequence is 16 residues long. Germline CDR1 and CDR2: SGHRS and YFSETQ. For the CDR3, the DNA is TGCGCCAGCAGCGGAAAGACTAGCGGGAAGACAGATACGCAGTATTTT. Protein product: CASSGKTSGKTDTQYF.

The gene calls are TRBV27 and TRBJ1-2; the D is unclear. Germline CDR1 reads MNHEY; CDR2 reads SMNVEV (reference sequence). The V end lost 3 bases, the J end lost 4 bases, and 12 bases lay between the germline ends. There are 14 residues in the CDR3. CDR3: CASSLTRSSYGYTF. The CDR3 DNA sequence: TGTGCCAGCAGTTTGACCCGGTCTTCCTATGGCTACACCTTC.

For the CDR3, the DNA is TGTGCCAGCAGCCGAAGTAGCGCCAGCTCCTACAATGAGCAGTTCTTC. Translated, it gives CASSRSSASSYNEQFF. This sequence joins TRBV7-2 and TRBJ2-1; D perhaps matches TRBD2 (5 bases). Trimming stripped 5 bases from V and 0 bases from J, with 14 bases between. Germline CDR1 is SGHTA and CDR2 is FQGNSA. The length of the CDR3 is 16 residues.

The gene calls are TRBV4-3 and TRBJ1-6, with D possibly being TRBD1 (6 bases). Germline assignment: CDR1 LGHNA and CDR2 YSLEER. This CDR3 comprises 15 residues. The V end lost 0 bases, the J end lost 7 bases, and 10 bases lay between the germline ends. The chain's CDR3 is CASSQDGQGNSPLHF. DNA of the CDR3: TGCGCCAGCAGCCAAGATGGCCAGGGGAATTCACCCCTCCACTTT.

This clonotype is judged medium-sized. J is TRBJ2-3 and V is TRBV5-5; no reliable D call. The V gene's germline CDR1 is SGHKS and CDR2 YYEKEE (reference sequence). V was cut by 2 bases and J by 2 bases, with 15 bases left in between. The CDR3 sequence is 16 residues long. CDR3 amino acids: CASSFRVPPPTDTQYF. The CDR3 DNA reads TGTGCCAGCAGCTTCCGGGTGCCTCCACCCACAGATACGCAGTATTTT.

This clonotype ranks as medium-sized. The chain is built from TRBV7-9 and TRBJ2-2, with 7 nucleotides matching TRBD2. The CDR3 length is 16 residues. The J segment lost 9 bases and the V segment lost 0 bases, leaving 10 bases of the junction unmatched. From germline, CDR1 is SEHNR and CDR2 FQNEAQ (reference sequence). The CDR3 reads CASSLASGDRTWELFF. The CDR3 DNA reads TGTGCCAGCAGCTTAGCCAGCGGGGACCGTACTTGGGAGCTGTTTTTT.

This clonotype is medium-sized within its sample. Here the CDR3 DNA reads TGTGCCAGTAGTAGCCGGACTAGCGGGAGATATTACAATGAGCAGTTCTTC. As protein: CASSSRTSGRYYNEQFF. V and J are TRBV19 and TRBJ2-1; 13 nucleotides match TRBD2. Germline CDR1 LNHDA, CDR2 SQIVND (reference sequence). V lost 4 bases to trimming and J lost 4 bases; unmatched junction nucleotides: 7. The CDR3 is made up of 17 amino acids.

This clonotype occurred a few times. The V call is TRBV18, the J call TRBJ1-5, with D perhaps matching TRBD1 (6 bases). This CDR3 contains 15 residues. CDR1 KGHSH and CDR2 LQKENI come from the germline V gene. V lost 2 bases and J 5 bases, leaving 13 bases between the germline ends. CDR3 nucleotides: TGTGCCAGCTCACCAAACAGGGTCGTCGATCAGCCCCAGCATTTT. Protein: CASSPNRVVDQPQHF.

This clonotype was counted only a few times. The genes are TRBV5-6 and TRBJ2-7, with TRBD2 matching 9 bases. V lost 0 bases to trimming and J lost 9 bases; unmatched junction nucleotides: 16. The CDR3 covers 17 residues. Germline lookup yields CDR1 SGHDT and CDR2 YYEEEE. Here the CDR3 DNA reads TGTGCCAGCAGCTTGGGGACTAGCGCGACGGGGGGGATGGGGCAGTACTTC. Its translation is CASSLGTSATGGMGQYF.

The chain employs TRBV4-2 and TRBJ2-7; 12 nucleotides align to TRBD2. The V and J ends lost 1 base and 2 bases, in that order; junction bases with no gene match: 0. The CDR3 runs to 15 residues. CDR1 and CDR2 from the germline V gene are LGHNA and YNFKEQ. CDR3 DNA sequence: TGTGCCAGCAGCCAAGGACTAGCGGGAGCCTACGAGCAGTACTTC. This translates into CASSQGLAGAYEQYF.

The chain links TRBV6-2 or TRBV6-3 to TRBJ1-1; 7 bases are shared with TRBD1. Germline V gene data show CDR1 as MNHEY and CDR2 as SVGEGT. CDR3 size: 16 residues. V lost 3 bases and J lost 5; bases outside the gene matches: 12. The CDR3 DNA reads as TGTGCCAGCAGTTATCAAACAGGGGCAGGGTGGACTGAAGCTTTCTTT. Its translation is CASSYQTGAGWTEAFF.

About this clonotype itself: This could be a read error, since a much larger clone is one nucleotide away. This chain joins TRBV27 and TRBJ2-7; D unclear. V lost 5 bases and J 3 bases, leaving 14 bases between the germline ends. CDR3 length: 14 amino acids. Germline CDR1 and CDR2: MNHEY and SMNVEV (reference sequence). This CDR3 reads CASSVGRLDYEQYF. DNA for the CDR3: TGTGCCAGCAGTGTAGGACGGCTCGACTACGAGCAGTACTTC.

The chain recombines TRBV5-1 with TRBJ2-5; 8 bases agree with TRBD1. Per the germline V gene, CDR1 is SGHRS and CDR2 is YFSETQ. The CDR3 consists of 13 residues. V lost 5 bases and J lost 4; bases outside the gene matches: 4. The CDR3, as DNA: TGCGCCAGCAGTCAGGGGGCTGGAGAGACCCAGTACTTC. This sequence encodes CASSQGAGETQYF.